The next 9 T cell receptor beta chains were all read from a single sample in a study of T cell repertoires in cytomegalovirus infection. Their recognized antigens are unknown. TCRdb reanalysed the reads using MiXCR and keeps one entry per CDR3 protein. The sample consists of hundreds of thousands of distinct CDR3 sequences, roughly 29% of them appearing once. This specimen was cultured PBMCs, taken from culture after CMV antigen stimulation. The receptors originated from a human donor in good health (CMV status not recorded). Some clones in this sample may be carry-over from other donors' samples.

Written as DNA, the CDR3 is TGTGCCAGCAGTGAAACCCGTTTTCCCGATCAGCCCCAGCATTTT. This translates into CASSETRFPDQPQHF. The gene calls are TRBV6-1 and TRBJ1-5; D gene unclear. CDR3 length: 15 amino acids. Germline values: CDR1 MNHNS, CDR2 SASEGT. V lost 2 bases to trimming and J lost 5 bases, with 13 bases between them.

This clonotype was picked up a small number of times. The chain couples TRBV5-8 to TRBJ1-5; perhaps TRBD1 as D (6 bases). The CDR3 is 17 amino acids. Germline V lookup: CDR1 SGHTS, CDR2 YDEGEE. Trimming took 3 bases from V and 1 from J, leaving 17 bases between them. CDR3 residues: CASSWGQGRLSNQPQHF. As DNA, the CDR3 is TGTGCCAGCAGCTGGGGGCAGGGAAGGTTAAGCAATCAGCCCCAGCATTTT.

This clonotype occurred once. CDR3 bases: TGTGCCAGCAGTGAGGACACGGGGGGGCACAATGAGCAGTTCTTC. Translating it yields CASSEDTGGHNEQFF. The chain employs TRBV2 and TRBJ2-1, with TRBD2 identical over 8 bases. CDR1 is SNHLY and CDR2 is FYNNEI in the germline V gene. This CDR3 spans 15 amino acids. V shed 3 bases, J shed 5 bases, and the junction held 6 bases outside the gene matches.

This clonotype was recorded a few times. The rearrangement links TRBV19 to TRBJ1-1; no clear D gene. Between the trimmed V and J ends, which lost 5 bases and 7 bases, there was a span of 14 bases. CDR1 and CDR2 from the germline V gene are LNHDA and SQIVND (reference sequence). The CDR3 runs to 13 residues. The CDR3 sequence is CASSLTLQLEAFF. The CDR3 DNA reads TGTGCCAGTAGTCTAACCCTCCAGCTTGAAGCTTTCTTT.

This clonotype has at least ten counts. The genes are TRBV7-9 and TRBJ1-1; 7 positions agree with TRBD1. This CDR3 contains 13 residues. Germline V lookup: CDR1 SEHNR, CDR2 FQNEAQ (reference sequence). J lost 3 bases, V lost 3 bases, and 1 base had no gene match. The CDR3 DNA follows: TGTGCCAGCAGCTTTACAGGGGACACTGAAGCTTTCTTT. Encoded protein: CASSFTGDTEAFF.

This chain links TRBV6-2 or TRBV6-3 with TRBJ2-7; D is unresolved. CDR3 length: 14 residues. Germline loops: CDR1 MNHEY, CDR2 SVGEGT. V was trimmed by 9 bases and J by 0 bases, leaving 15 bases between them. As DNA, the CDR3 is TGTGCCAGTTGGGCCCGGGCGGCCTCCTACGAGCAGTACTTC. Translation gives CASWARAASYEQYF.

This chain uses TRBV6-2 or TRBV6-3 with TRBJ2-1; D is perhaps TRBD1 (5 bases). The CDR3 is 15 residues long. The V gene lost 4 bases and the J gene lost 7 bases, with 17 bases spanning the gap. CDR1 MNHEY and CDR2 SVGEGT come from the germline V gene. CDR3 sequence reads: CASSSHRLVTNEQFF. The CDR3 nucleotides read TGTGCCAGCAGTTCCCACAGGCTTGTTACGAATGAGCAGTTCTTC.

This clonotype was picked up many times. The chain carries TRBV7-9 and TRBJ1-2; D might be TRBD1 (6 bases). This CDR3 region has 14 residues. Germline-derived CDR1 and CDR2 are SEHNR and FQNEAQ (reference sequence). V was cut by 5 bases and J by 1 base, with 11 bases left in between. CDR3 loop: CASSPRTVNYGYTF. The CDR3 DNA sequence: TGTGCCAGCAGCCCCCGGACAGTTAACTATGGCTACACCTTC.

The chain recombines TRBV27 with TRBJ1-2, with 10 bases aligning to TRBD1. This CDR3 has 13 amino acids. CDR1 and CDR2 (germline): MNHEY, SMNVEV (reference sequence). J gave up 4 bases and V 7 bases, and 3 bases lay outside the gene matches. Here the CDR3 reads CASTRTGGYGYTF. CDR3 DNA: TGTGCCAGCACTCGGACAGGGGGCTATGGCTACACCTTC.